The rows below give T cell receptor beta chains drawn from one sample of a study of control samples from healthy donors and cancer patients. TCRdb's copy holds only in-frame clones and misses some; the assay was immunoSEQ multiplex PCR. This table has about 85,000 clones, around 90% appearing once. The sample was blood. All receptors come from a woman aged 60-75 years in good health. The CDR3 runs from the conserved cysteine through the conserved F or W. D genes are given only for firm matches. Clone size, where shown, is once, few, many, or a class for clones that have expanded.

DNA: TGTGCCAGCAGTCCGACAGCCCACACCATATATTTT
CDR3: CASSPTAHTIYF
D: .
size: .
V: TRBV12-3/TRBV12-4
J: TRBJ1-3

DNA: TGTGCCAGCAGTACCATTCAGGGGGCTCAAGGCTACACCTTC
CDR3: CASSTIQGAQGYTF
D: TRBD1
size: .
V: TRBV28
J: TRBJ1-2

DNA: TGTGCCAGCAGCTCCCAAAGCGGGAGCACAGATACGCAGTATTTT
CDR3: CASSSQSGSTDTQYF
D: .
size: .
V: TRBV7-2
J: TRBJ2-3

DNA: TGTGCCAGCAGGACAGGGGAAGTGGGTGGCTACACCTTC
CDR3: CASRTGEVGGYTF
D: TRBD1
size: .
V: TRBV27
J: TRBJ1-2

DNA: TGTGCCAGCAGTTTAGGATACTATAATTCACCCCTCCACTTT
CDR3: CASSLGYYNSPLHF
D: .
size: .
V: TRBV27
J: TRBJ1-6

DNA: TGTGCCAGCAGTCCTCCCGGAAACTACGAGCAGTACTTC
CDR3: CASSPPGNYEQYF
D: .
size: .
V: TRBV28
J: TRBJ2-7

DNA: TGTGCCAGCAGTGAATTGGGCCAGGGGGAGTCACCCCTCCACTTT
CDR3: CASSELGQGESPLHF
D: TRBD1
size: .
V: TRBV2
J: TRBJ1-6

DNA: TGTGCCAGCAGTGAAGCTTACCGGTACAGGGACTCAGAATACACCTTC
CDR3: CASSEAYRYRDSEYTF
D: .
size: .
V: TRBV6-1
J: TRBJ1-2

DNA: TGTGCCTGGAGTGTATGGGGCCTGGGGATCCTTAGCAATCAGCCCCAGCATTTT
CDR3: CAWSVWGLGILSNQPQHF
D: .
size: .
V: TRBV30
J: TRBJ1-5

DNA: TGTGCTAGTGGTTTGGTACTGGGGGCTAACTATGGCTACACCTTC
CDR3: CASGLVLGANYGYTF
D: .
size: .
V: TRBV12-5
J: TRBJ1-2

DNA: TGCGCCAGCAGCCAGAGGGGGGGGAACACTGAAGCTTTCTTT
CDR3: CASSQRGGNTEAFF
D: .
size: .
V: TRBV4-1
J: TRBJ1-1

DNA: TGTGCTAGTGGTTTGGTATATAGCGAAAAACTGTTTTTT
CDR3: CASGLVYSEKLFF
D: .
size: .
V: TRBV12-5
J: TRBJ1-4

DNA: TGTGCCAGCAGCTCCTTTCAAGAGACCCAGTACTTC
CDR3: CASSSFQETQYF
D: .
size: few
V: TRBV7-8
J: TRBJ2-5

DNA: TGCGCCAGCGCCTTGGGACTAGCGGGATCCGAGCAGTACTTC
CDR3: CASALGLAGSEQYF
D: TRBD2
size: .
V: TRBV5-1
J: TRBJ2-7

DNA: TGTGCCAGCAGCCAAGGGGGGGCTCCTGCTGAAGCTTTCTTT
CDR3: CASSQGGAPAEAFF
D: .
size: .
V: TRBV3-1/TRBV3-2
J: TRBJ1-1

DNA: TGTGCCAGCAGCCATGTGCTCGGGACAGGGGGCCACGAGCAGTACTTC
CDR3: CASSHVLGTGGHEQYF
D: TRBD1
size: medium-sized
V: TRBV4-2
J: TRBJ2-7

DNA: TGTGCCAGCAGTTTATGGGTCACAGGGAGGGTCTATGGCTACACCTTC
CDR3: CASSLWVTGRVYGYTF
D: .
size: .
V: TRBV28
J: TRBJ1-2

DNA: TGTGCTAGTGCCCTCTCCGTCCCGGGAGGGGCCAACGTCCTGACTTTC
CDR3: CASALSVPGGANVLTF
D: .
size: .
V: TRBV12-5
J: TRBJ2-6

DNA: TGTGCCAGCAGCTTAGCCTTGGTAACGAATACTCCTGAAGCTTTCTTT
CDR3: CASSLALVTNTPEAFF
D: .
size: .
V: TRBV7-2
J: TRBJ1-1

DNA: TGTGCCAGCAGCGTACAAGGACCGGGACTCCAAGAGACCCAGTACTTC
CDR3: CASSVQGPGLQETQYF
D: .
size: .
V: TRBV7-2
J: TRBJ2-5

DNA: TGTGCCAGCAGCTATTCGACAGGGGCCTACGAGCAGTACTTC
CDR3: CASSYSTGAYEQYF
D: TRBD1
size: .
V: TRBV5-5
J: TRBJ2-7

DNA: TGCAGTGCTAGGAGTACCTACGAGCAGTACTTC
CDR3: CSARSTYEQYF
D: .
size: .
V: TRBV20-1
J: TRBJ2-7

DNA: TGTGCCAGCAGCCAAGACGTGGGGGATACGCAGTATTTT
CDR3: CASSQDVGDTQYF
D: .
size: .
V: TRBV4-2
J: TRBJ2-3

DNA: TGTGCCAGCAGCTTAGCGGGGGGGCGAGAGACCCAGTACTTC
CDR3: CASSLAGGRETQYF
D: TRBD2
size: .
V: TRBV5-6
J: TRBJ2-5

DNA: TGTGCCAGCAGCAGGACAGGGTATCCCTACGAGCAGTACTTC
CDR3: CASSRTGYPYEQYF
D: TRBD1
size: .
V: TRBV28
J: TRBJ2-7

DNA: TGTGCCAGCAGCCGAGAAGGGCACACTGAAGCTTTCTTT
CDR3: CASSREGHTEAFF
D: .
size: .
V: TRBV14
J: TRBJ1-1

DNA: TGTGCCAGTAGTATAACTAGCGGGGGTTGGTATGAGCAGTTCTTC
CDR3: CASSITSGGWYEQFF
D: TRBD2
size: .
V: TRBV19
J: TRBJ2-1

DNA: TGTGCCAGCAGCTCGGGCTTGACACCGAAATCCTACGAGCAGTACTTC
CDR3: CASSSGLTPKSYEQYF
D: .
size: .
V: TRBV5-4
J: TRBJ2-7

DNA: TGTGCCAGCAGCTTACAGGCAGGAAGTGAGGCTTTCTTT
CDR3: CASSLQAGSEAFF
D: .
size: .
V: TRBV7-9
J: TRBJ1-1

DNA: TGTGCCACCAGCACCACCCGGGGAAGGAAAGCTAACTATGGCTACACCTTC
CDR3: CATSTTRGRKANYGYTF
D: .
size: .
V: TRBV15
J: TRBJ1-2

DNA: TGTGCCAGCGGGGGGGTGTTCTATGGCTACACCTTC
CDR3: CASGGVFYGYTF
D: .
size: .
V: TRBV7-9
J: TRBJ1-2

DNA: TGTGCCAGCAGCCCAGAACTAGCGGGGGGTGGCGATACGCAGTATTTT
CDR3: CASSPELAGGGDTQYF
D: TRBD2
size: .
V: TRBV9
J: TRBJ2-3

DNA: TGTGCCAGCAGCTTAAACAGGCCTAACTATGGCTACACCTTC
CDR3: CASSLNRPNYGYTF
D: .
size: .
V: TRBV11-2
J: TRBJ1-2

DNA: TGTGCCAGCAGCCCGCGGGACAGGGGGTCTGGAAACACCATATATTTT
CDR3: CASSPRDRGSGNTIYF
D: TRBD1
size: .
V: TRBV3-1/TRBV3-2
J: TRBJ1-3

DNA: TGTGCCAGCAGCTTAGATCCCGACAGCTACTCCTACGAGCAGTACTTC
CDR3: CASSLDPDSYSYEQYF
D: .
size: .
V: TRBV11-2
J: TRBJ2-7